This T cell receptor beta chain was sequenced for a study of vaccination effects on CD4 cells after COVID-19. Data came from immunoSEQ multiplex PCR; TCRdb stores just in-frame clones and leaves some out. The repertoire consists of about 64,000 clones, with around 82% occurring once and the leading ten covering 2%. Turning to this clone: Its specificity is not known.

Antigen-specific CD4+ T cell clonotypes were called by their expansion after viral peptide-pool culture in ViraFEST. A roughly 10-day culture period preceded the isolation of CD4+ T cells. Each participant received a vaccine that was either BNT162b2 or mRNA-1273, given as two doses. Trimming removed 3 bases at V and 6 bases at J, with 11 bases between. The CDR3 sequence is 14 residues long. The germline gives CDR1 MGHRA, CDR2 YSYEKL. The receptor was isolated from a human donor who received a COVID-19 vaccine. The sequencing here drew on CD4+ T cells from PBMCs cultured with HCoV-OC43 spike peptides, taken after COVID-19 vaccination. Subset reported: HCoV-OC43 spike overlapping peptide pool stimulation. V and J are TRBV4-1 and TRBJ2-2; TRBD1 is a possible D gene (6 bases). CDR3 in amino acids: CASSHFWGPGELFF. CDR3 DNA sequence: TGCGCCAGCAGCCACTTTTGGGGGCCCGGGGAGCTGTTTTTT.